This T cell receptor beta chain was documented in a study of monozygotic twins with inflammatory bowel disease. This CDR3 is built from 15 residues. Germline V gives CDR1 SEHNR, CDR2 FQNEAQ (reference sequence). TCRdb processed the 5' RACE reads again and assigns one entry to each CDR3 protein, with no DNA. The sample totals around 40,000 distinct CDR3 sequences. The sequencing input was blood. The V gene is TRBV7-9, the J gene TRBJ1-2. The sequence was collected from a human donor with ulcerative colitis or Crohn's disease, or a healthy co-twin of an affected twin (not recorded which). The CDR3 loop is CASTLGLTEYYGYTF.